This T cell receptor beta chain derives from a study of T cell responses to AZD1222 COVID-19 vaccine. Study findings and constraints: Reports indicate that nearly half of spike-specific TCRs are directed at unmutated variant regions. Donors in the cohort were predominantly white British and more often female, and clonal diversity was possibly underestimated. AZD1222 recipients seropositive at baseline numbered only 5 or 6. All repertoire sampling was performed exclusively after the peak T cell response.

To note about this clone: Its antigen is not known.

Here immunoSEQ multiplex PCR was the method, and the copy in TCRdb shows in-frame clones only, minus some. Of about 100,000 clones in the sample, about 87% were seen once. The sequence was collected from an adult in good health. Sequencing used peripheral blood, obtained on day 0 of MenACWY control vaccination.

This chain's CDR3 is CASSLFGTGGREQYF. For the CDR3, the DNA is TGTGCCAGCAGCTTATTTGGGACAGGGGGTCGGGAGCAGTACTTC. The chain couples TRBV7-2 to TRBJ2-7; 11 bases align to TRBD1. This CDR3 contains 15 residues. Germline V gene lookup returns CDR1 SGHTA and CDR2 FQGNSA. Losses at the gene ends were 2 bases for V and 7 bases for J; bases not matched to a gene: 7.